This T cell receptor beta chain comes out of a study of blood T cells in healthy people across ages. Study overall: Capture via template switching afforded approximately one barcoded beta molecule per two T cells.

The germline V and J ends were trimmed by 4 bases and 5 bases, with 12 bases remaining between them. Per germline, CDR1 ENHRY and CDR2 SYGVKD. The CDR3 covers 13 residues. This clonotype was found many times. The second PCR ran about 6 to 11 cycles with a sample-barcoded 5' primer and J-beta primers. TCRdb re-called the 5' RACE reads through MiXCR, storing one row per CDR3 protein. The sample includes 850,000 to 950,000 distinct CDR3 sequences, more than 25% of them seen just once. The donors, aged about 6 to 95, were healthy Caucasians from Russia. Per sample, a minimum of 6.5 million PBMCs were isolated.

This sequence joins TRBV10-3 and TRBJ2-7; D is uncertain. The sequencing input was blood. The sequence derives from a woman at least 80 years old in good health. The CDR3 sequence is CAISGTDTHEQYF. The CDR3 DNA reads as TGTGCCATCAGTGGTACAGATACCCACGAGCAGTACTTC.